This T cell receptor (beta chain) originates from a study of CD8 T cells in Susac syndrome. It was with random hexamers that about 0.45 to 1 ug RNA was reverse transcribed. TCRdb ran MiXCR on the immunoSEQ multiplex PCR reads and lists one entry per CDR3 protein. The sample holds some 190,000 distinct CDR3 sequences, approximately 94% seen once. CDR1 LNHNV and CDR2 YYDKDF come from the germline V gene (reference sequence). This CDR3 is built from 15 residues. Deletions cut 4 bases from V and 8 bases from J, with 18 bases between. This TCR came from a human donor with Susac syndrome. The sample was CD4+ T cells from PBMCs. V gene TRBV15 combines with J gene TRBJ1-3, with D unresolved. CDR3 DNA sequence: TGTGCCACCAGCACAAGGCCGGCAGAGAGAGACACCATATATTTT. It translates to CATSTRPAERDTIYF.